This TCR beta chain came from a study of cytomegalovirus exposure and HLA in healthy donors. Per the germline V gene, CDR1 is SQVTM and CDR2 is ANQGSEA. The CDR3 runs to 13 residues. Losses at the gene ends were 5 bases for V and 4 bases for J; bases not matched to a gene: 3. Vbeta (60) and Jbeta (13) primers were used in the PCR. Profiling relied on immunoSEQ multiplex PCR, and the TCRdb table lists in-frame clones only, not all of them. The sample lists roughly 110,000 clones, 71% occurring once. J is TRBJ2-7 and V is TRBV29-1; 12 bases line up with TRBD2. The source of this sequence is a female donor in good health and CMV-seronegative. Sequencing used PBMCs. CDR3 in amino acids: CSVRLAGVYEQYF. DNA for the CDR3: TGCAGCGTTAGACTAGCGGGAGTTTACGAGCAGTACTTC.